These 3 T cell receptor beta chains originate from one sample sequenced in a study of blood T cells in healthy people across ages. Then a second PCR, running about 6 to 12 cycles, was carried out with a sample-barcoded 5' primer and a J-beta primer mix. From the 5' RACE reads, TCRdb called clonotypes with MiXCR, one entry per CDR3 protein. This repertoire shows about 1.6 million distinct CDR3 sequences, about 32% found once; its top ten account for around 10%. The material sequenced was blood. The receptor source for this set is a young woman in good health.

Concerning this clonotype: A junction end diverges from the germline sequence, so it may reflect a read error. V and J are TRBV13 and TRBJ2-5; D possibly matches TRBD1 or TRBD2 (7 bases each). This CDR3 has 15 amino acids. CDR1 is PRHDT and CDR2 is FYEKMQ in the germline V gene (reference sequence). The DNA for the CDR3 is TGTGCCAACAGCCTCAGGGGGGGGGTCCAAGAGACCCAGTACTTC. Amino acids: CANSLRGGVQETQYF. Complete variable domain (other parts from reference TRBV13 and TRBJ2-5): AAGVIQSPRHLIKEKRETATLKCYPIPRHDTVYWYQQGPGQDPQFLISFYEKMQSDKGSIPDRFSAQQFSDYHSELNMSSLELGDSALYFCANSLRGGVQETQYFGPGTRLLVL.

The chain has TRBV11-2 and TRBJ2-5; D gene unclear. This CDR3 is built from 13 residues. In germline, CDR1 is SGHAT, CDR2 FQNNGV. Trimming cost V 8 bases and J 2 bases, with 12 bases left between them. CDR3 DNA: TGTGCCAGCGGAGTATGGGTACAAGAGACCCAGTACTTC. Protein product: CASGVWVQETQYF. Full variable domain (outside the CDR3, taken from reference TRBV11-2 and TRBJ2-5): EAGVAQSPRYKIIEKRQSVAFWCNPISGHATLYWYQQILGQGPKLLIQFQNNGVVDDSQLPKDRFSAERLKGVDSTLKIQPAKLEDSAVYLCASGVWVQETQYFGPGTRLLVL.

This clonotype has just a few counts. The J gene is TRBJ2-3, the V gene TRBV7-2; D not resolved. This CDR3 is built from 12 residues. V was shortened by 1 base and J by 8 bases, with 7 bases between the two germline ends. CDR1 and CDR2 from the germline V gene are SGHTA and FQGNSA. The CDR3 protein is CASSLVLSTQYF. DNA of the CDR3: TGTGCCAGCAGCTTAGTGTTGAGTACGCAGTATTTT.